This T cell receptor (beta chain) derives from a study of blood T cell repertoires in COVID-19. Looking at the study overall: Acute-phase and convalescent COVID-19 samples originated in the United States, Italy and Spain.

Study processing details: Nucleated cell counts were estimated from reference gene primer amplification. TCRdb's copy holds only in-frame clones and misses some; the assay was immunoSEQ multiplex PCR. The V and J calls and clone size come from that table; D and trimming were worked out from the DNA. This table has about 250,000 clones, approximately 90% appearing once. Trimming left V 1 base short and J 8 bases short, with 10 bases between. The CDR3 has 13 residues. The V gene's germline CDR1 is SGHRS and CDR2 YFSETQ. Participant reports of clinical history set cohort assignment. The chain carries TRBV5-1 and TRBJ1-3; no clear D. Sequencing was done on a sample of PBMCs or T cells enriched from blood (not recorded which). This TCR came from a man aged 18 to 30 who had recovered from COVID-19. The CDR3 DNA reads TGCGCCAGCAGCTTGACTGAGAGGGACACCATATATTTT. Encoded protein: CASSLTERDTIYF.